The rows below give T cell receptor beta chains drawn from one sample of a study of shared clonotypes between healthy human individuals. Sequencing used immunoSEQ multiplex PCR; TCRdb keeps in-frame clones, though not all of them. The data contain around 2.5 million clones, approximately 93% of them singletons. Sequencing input: naive CD4+ T cells from PBMCs. Receptors were obtained from a man aged 18 to 29 in good health. Some clones in this sample may be carry-over from other donors' samples. CDR3s include the opening cysteine and the closing phenylalanine or tryptophan. The order of the fields is clone size, V gene, D gene, J gene, CDR3 DNA, CDR3 protein. D genes are given only for firm matches. Clone size is stated in some rows and not others, as once, few, many or a class when expanded.

>NA|TRBV28|NA|TRBJ1-1
TGTGCCAGCAGTTCACGCCACACGAGTAACACTGAAGCTTTCTTT
CASSSRHTSNTEAFF
>once|TRBV5-1|NA|TRBJ1-3
TGCGCCAGCAGCTTGGGGATCGCCGGAAACACCATATATTTT
CASSLGIAGNTIYF
>NA|TRBV6-1|NA|TRBJ1-3
TGTGCCAGCGAGGCTGGAGGCACTGGAAACACCATATATTTT
CASEAGGTGNTIYF
>NA|TRBV10-3|NA|TRBJ2-2
TGTGCCATCAGTGGGGGCAGGGCGAACACCGGGGAGCTGTTTTTT
CAISGGRANTGELFF
>NA|TRBV19|NA|TRBJ2-7
TGTGCCAGTAGTATAGTACCCGGGACACACTACGAGCAGTACTTC
CASSIVPGTHYEQYF
>NA|TRBV6-5|NA|TRBJ1-2
TGTGCCAGCAGTTACTCGAGAATTCAGGGTGGGGGCTACACCTTC
CASSYSRIQGGGYTF
>NA|TRBV28|NA|TRBJ1-1
TGTGCCAGCAGTTTTACCTCTTTCTACACTGAAGCTTTCTTT
CASSFTSFYTEAFF
>NA|TRBV25-1|NA|TRBJ1-5
TGTGCCAGCAGTGACCAATACGGCAATCAGCCCCAGCATTTT
CASSDQYGNQPQHF
>NA|TRBV7-2|TRBD1|TRBJ2-5
TGTGCCAGCAGCTTAGCGAGGACAGGTCTCCAGACCCAGTACTTC
CASSLARTGLQTQYF
>NA|TRBV21-1|NA|TRBJ1-1
TGTGCCAGCAGGCCCGGGGGATTCGGAGGGACTGAAGCTTTCTTT
CASRPGGFGGTEAFF
>NA|TRBV5-1|NA|TRBJ2-3
TGCGCCAGCAGCTTGGTCAGGGGACCCACAGATACGCAGTATTTT
CASSLVRGPTDTQYF
>few|TRBV7-2|NA|TRBJ1-1
TGTGCCAGCAGCCCGGAGGAGTTGGAATACACTGAAGCTTTCTTT
CASSPEELEYTEAFF
>NA|TRBV5-1|NA|TRBJ2-7
TGCGCCAGCAGACAACCCGGGGCCCGATACGAGCAGTACTTC
CASRQPGARYEQYF
>NA|TRBV11-3|NA|TRBJ2-7
TGTGCCAGCAGCTTGGGTGGAGCAGGTTCCTACGAGCAGTACTTC
CASSLGGAGSYEQYF
>NA|TRBV30|TRBD1|TRBJ1-6
TGTGCCTGGAGTGGGGACAGGGAGGCACCCCTCCACTTT
CAWSGDREAPLHF
>NA|TRBV10-3|NA|TRBJ1-1
TGTGCCATCAGTGAGTCGAGGCAGGGGCGTGGAACTGAAGCTTTCTTT
CAISESRQGRGTEAFF
>NA|TRBV4-1|TRBD1|TRBJ2-2
TGCGCCAGCAGCCTTTGGGGACAGGGAAACACCGGGGAGCTGTTTTTT
CASSLWGQGNTGELFF
>NA|TRBV4-1|TRBD2|TRBJ2-7
TGCGCCAGCAGCCAAGTGGGGAGCGGGAGGGTCTACGAGCAGTACTTC
CASSQVGSGRVYEQYF
>NA|TRBV29-1|NA|TRBJ2-3
TGCAGCGTTGAAGAGGGTCGGGATACGCAGTATTTT
CSVEEGRDTQYF
>NA|TRBV28|TRBD1|TRBJ1-2
TGTGCCAGCAGCCCCACCAGGGACAGTCCCTATGGCTACACCTTC
CASSPTRDSPYGYTF
>NA|TRBV28|NA|TRBJ1-2
TGTGCCAGCAGTTCAGGGGATTTTTATGGCTACACCTTC
CASSSGDFYGYTF
>NA|TRBV19|NA|TRBJ1-2
TGTGCCAGTAGTTCTGGTTCCTTAGGGGAGGGTAGCTATGGCTACACCTTC
CASSSGSLGEGSYGYTF
>once|TRBV5-6|TRBD1|TRBJ1-5
TGTGCCAGCAGCTCGGGGACAGGGGGCTTCAATCAGCCCCAGCATTTT
CASSSGTGGFNQPQHF
>NA|TRBV9|TRBD1|TRBJ2-7
TGTGCCAGCAGTCGACAGGGTGCCCACGAGCAGTACTTC
CASSRQGAHEQYF
>NA|TRBV9|TRBD2|TRBJ2-6
TGTGCCAGCAGCGTCTTAGGACTAGCGGGCTCTGGGGCCAACGTCCTGACTTTC
CASSVLGLAGSGANVLTF
>once|TRBV6-5|NA|TRBJ2-7
TGTGCCAGCAGTCGGACAGTTTACTCCTACGAGCAGTACTTC
CASSRTVYSYEQYF
>NA|TRBV5-1|TRBD1|TRBJ2-2
TGCGCCAGCAGCTTGGGACAGGGCGCGAACACCGGGGAGCTGTTTTTT
CASSLGQGANTGELFF
>few|TRBV7-9|NA|TRBJ1-3
TGTGCCAGCAGCCTAGCGGGGGACCCTACTGGTTCTGGAAACACCATATATTTT
CASSLAGDPTGSGNTIYF
>NA|TRBV6-8|TRBD1|TRBJ1-3
TGTGCCAGCAGTCCCGATTGGGACAGGCTTAGGAGTTTCTCTGGAAACACCATATATTTT
CASSPDWDRLRSFSGNTIYF